Shown below are 12 T cell receptor beta chains from a single sample sequenced in a study of T cell responses to AZD1222 COVID-19 vaccine. Method: immunoSEQ multiplex PCR; TCRdb's copy keeps in-frame clones and lacks some. The sample holds 70,000 to 90,000 clones, 90% seen once. Sequenced material: peripheral blood, taken on day 0 of AZD1222 vaccination. All receptors derive from an adult in good health.

Turning to this clone: The same CDR3 can be traced to other DNA sequences in this sample. The rearrangement joins TRBV18 to TRBJ1-5; D is perhaps TRBD1 (6 bases). The CDR3 is 13 amino acids. The ends were cut back, 6 bases at V and 8 bases at J, with 14 bases in the middle. The germline gives CDR1 KGHSH, CDR2 LQKENI. CDR3: CASSGGQGEPQHF. The CDR3 nucleotides read TGTGCCAGCTCGGGGGGGCAGGGCGAGCCCCAGCATTTT.

As for this clone: At the DNA level, this CDR3 is encoded by other sequences in the same sample as well. This chain joins TRBV28 and TRBJ2-7, with D uncertain. Germline lookup yields CDR1 MDHEN and CDR2 SYDVKM. The CDR3 extends over 10 amino acids. V was clipped by 6 bases and J by 3 bases, with 3 bases between them. The CDR3 reads CASSNYEQYF. As DNA, the CDR3 is TGTGCCAGCAGCAACTACGAGCAGTACTTC.

V and J are TRBV5-6 and TRBJ1-2; TRBD1 might be the D (6 bases). In germline, CDR1 is SGHDT, CDR2 YYEEEE. Trimming pared 4 bases from V and 5 bases from J, leaving 9 bases between. The CDR3 covers 12 residues. Here the CDR3 DNA reads TGTGCCAGCAGCGAGGGGACATATGGCTACACCTTC. Translating gives CASSEGTYGYTF.

This rearrangement joins TRBV6-6 to TRBJ1-1; D is uncertain. Germline V gene sequence: CDR1 MNHNY, CDR2 SVGAGI (reference sequence). V was pared by 7 bases and J by 0 bases, with 6 bases between. The length of the CDR3 is 12 residues. The CDR3 DNA is TGTGCCAGCAACCGTATGAACACTGAAGCTTTCTTT. It is translated as CASNRMNTEAFF.

This chain joins TRBV5-1 and TRBJ1-1; D is undetermined. The CDR3 runs to 17 residues. The germline V and J ends were trimmed by 0 bases and 0 bases, with 15 bases remaining between them. Germline values: CDR1 SGHRS, CDR2 YFSETQ. CDR3 in amino acids: CASSLGSDGYMNTEAFF. Here the CDR3 DNA reads TGCGCCAGCAGCTTGGGTAGCGATGGTTACATGAACACTGAAGCTTTCTTT.

The chain is built from TRBV28 and TRBJ2-7, with 7 bases lining up with TRBD1. Germline V gene lookup returns CDR1 MDHEN and CDR2 SYDVKM. V lost 5 bases, J lost 12 bases, and 13 bases stayed unmatched. This CDR3 spans 13 amino acids. As DNA, the CDR3 is TGTGCCAGCAGTCTTCTCACAGGGGCCAGTTGGTACTTC. Protein product: CASSLLTGASWYF.

This chain connects TRBV18 to TRBJ1-1, with a possible D match to TRBD1 (6 bases). Germline assignment: CDR1 KGHSH and CDR2 LQKENI. The length of the CDR3 is 16 residues. V lost 1 base and J lost 1, with 13 bases in between. DNA for the CDR3: TGTGCCAGCTCACCACAGGGGGTTATAGGGAACACTGAAGCTTTCTTT. Translation gives CASSPQGVIGNTEAFF. Supplemented by reference TRBV18 and TRBJ1-1, the full variable domain reads NAGVMQNPRHLVRRRGQEARLRCSPMKGHSHVYWYRQLPEEGLKFMVYLQKENIIDESGMPKERFSAEFPKEGPSILRIQQVVRGDSAAYFCASSPQGVIGNTEAFFGQGTRLTVV.

This chain connects TRBV18 to TRBJ2-5; TRBD2 matches 11 bases. This CDR3 has 15 residues. The germline V gene encodes CDR1 KGHSH and CDR2 LQKENI. After removal of 5 bases from V and 9 bases from J, the junction contained 11 bases not matched to a gene. This CDR3 reads CASSTGLADPRAQYF. The DNA of the CDR3 is TGTGCCAGCTCAACGGGACTAGCGGACCCCCGGGCCCAGTACTTC.

The chain links TRBV6-1 to TRBJ2-2, with D possibly TRBD1 on 5 matching bases. Trimming took off 0 bases at V and 4 bases at J, with 9 bases between the two ends. The CDR3 extends over 15 amino acids. Germline values: CDR1 MNHNS, CDR2 SASEGT. DNA of the CDR3: TGTGCCAGCAGTGAAGCGGGGCAGGGCACCGGGGAGCTGTTTTTT. It codes for CASSEAGQGTGELFF.

V usage is TRBV6-5 and J usage is TRBJ1-1; D ambiguous. Germline V gene data show CDR1 as MNHEY and CDR2 as SVGAGI. The V gene lost 5 bases and the J gene lost 6 bases, with 10 bases spanning the gap. This CDR3 contains 12 residues. In DNA form, the CDR3 reads TGTGCCAGCAGTCTCCCTAAGCCTGAAGCTTTCTTT. As protein: CASSLPKPEAFF.

The chain recombines TRBV9 with TRBJ1-6, with D unclear. The CDR3 sequence is 14 residues long. Germline CDR1 is SGDLS and CDR2 is YYNGEE. V lost 0 bases to trimming and J lost 7 bases, with 8 bases between them. Here the CDR3 DNA reads TGTGCCAGCAGCGTAGGCCCGGTGAATTCACCCCTCCACTTT. Translation: CASSVGPVNSPLHF. Drawing the rest from reference TRBV9 and TRBJ1-6, the complete variable domain is DSGVTQTPKHLITATGQRVTLRCSPRSGDLSVYWYQQSLDQGLQFLIQYYNGEERAKGNILERFSAQQFPDLHSELNLSSLELGDSALYFCASSVGPVNSPLHFGNGTRLTVT.

In DNA, the CDR3 is TGCAGTGCTAGTAGGGGAGGCGGGGGGTTCTATGAGCAGTTCTTC. It translates to CSASRGGGGFYEQFF. The V gene is TRBV20-1, the J gene TRBJ2-1; 8 bases agree with TRBD2. The CDR3 extends over 15 amino acids. The germline gives CDR1 DFQATT, CDR2 SNEGSKA (reference sequence). V shed 3 bases and J 8 bases; nucleotides not matched to a gene: 12.